The text below deals with one T cell receptor (beta chain). V gave up 4 bases and J gave up 5 bases, with 15 bases separating them. CDR3 length: 15 residues. From germline, CDR1 is SEHNR and CDR2 FQNEAQ (reference sequence). This specimen comes from a study of siplizumab effects on memory and regulatory T cells. TCRdb's copy holds only in-frame clones and misses some; the assay was immunoSEQ multiplex PCR. The sample lists some 100,000 clones, about 93% occurring once. What was sequenced was non-Treg CD4+ T cells sorted from blood. This chain connects TRBV7-9 to TRBJ2-1; D call uncertain. This receptor was taken from a human donor in good health. The CDR3 DNA is TGTGCCAGCAGCTCCCCTTCTAGTCGGAACAATGAGCAGTTCTTC. Amino acid sequence: CASSSPSSRNNEQFF.